This entry concerns a single T cell receptor beta chain. The sample is drawn from a study of blood T cell repertoires in COVID-19. Study background: Samples came from the United States, Italy and Spain, spanning acute and convalescent COVID-19. T cells, B-cell-depleted T cells, or PBMCs supplied cDNA or gDNA.

The data were produced by immunoSEQ multiplex PCR, yet TCRdb's version contains in-frame clones alone and is incomplete. This repertoire shows under 300,000 clones, more than 60% found once; its top ten account for around 4.1%. There are 16 residues in the CDR3. Trimming took 2 bases from V and 0 from J; bases not matched to a gene: 4. Germline values: CDR1 SNHLY, CDR2 FYNNEI. The J gene is TRBJ1-1, the V gene TRBV2; TRBD1 matches at 9 bases. The sequencing input was peripheral blood. This receptor was obtained from a woman aged 40 to 55 with active or convalescent COVID-19. In DNA form, the CDR3 reads TGTGCCAGCAGTGAAAGACAGGGGGGAATGAACACTGAAGCTTTCTTT. It specifies CASSERQGGMNTEAFF.